Listed here are 14 T cell receptor beta chains from one sample, sequenced in a study of cytomegalovirus exposure and HLA in healthy donors (dated by TCRdb to about 2017). Libraries were made using the immunoSEQ multiplex PCR assay. In its TCRdb copy, this immuneACCESS table keeps in-frame sequences only and misses some clones. Where compared with another copy, unresolved V genes explain less than half of these, and the others have no known cause. The sample table holds 76,000 or so clones, of which about 93% were seen once. The top ten hold more than 2% of the sample. The sequencing sample was made of PBMCs. Source of these receptors: a woman younger than 35 in good health and CMV-seronegative.

J is TRBJ2-7 and V is TRBV5-1, with 7 bases identical to TRBD1. Germline values: CDR1 SGHRS, CDR2 YFSETQ. The CDR3 is 15 residues long. The V segment lost 0 bases and the J segment 1 base; nucleotides outside the gene matches: 4. CDR3 DNA sequence: TGCGCCAGCAGCTTGGGGGACAGAAGGTCCTACGAGCAGTACTTC. Its protein product is CASSLGDRRSYEQYF.

The rearrangement links TRBV19 to TRBJ2-2; D remains ambiguous. In germline, CDR1 is LNHDA, CDR2 SQIVND (reference sequence). This CDR3 has 12 amino acids. The V gene lost 9 bases and the J gene lost 2 bases, with 7 bases spanning the gap. In nucleotides, the CDR3 is TGTGCCAGCCTTAGAAACACCGGGGAGCTGTTTTTT. As protein: CASLRNTGELFF.

This chain links TRBV2 with TRBJ2-1; 11 nucleotides match TRBD1. The CDR3 has 16 residues. Per germline, CDR1 SNHLY and CDR2 FYNNEI. The J segment lost 4 bases and the V segment lost 8 bases, leaving 10 bases of the junction unmatched. The CDR3 loop reads CASSSPGTGGYNEQFF. The DNA of the CDR3 is TGTGCCAGCTCCTCGCCCGGGACAGGGGGATACAATGAGCAGTTCTTC.

The CDR3 spells CASSFQGRYEQYF. The CDR3 DNA reads as TGTGCCAGCAGTTTTCAGGGCCGCTACGAGCAGTACTTC. The V and J genes are TRBV27 and TRBJ2-7; tentative D call: TRBD1 (5 bases). This CDR3 has 13 residues. Trimming took off 3 bases at V and 3 bases at J, with 9 bases between the two ends. Per the germline V gene, CDR1 is MNHEY and CDR2 is SMNVEV (reference sequence).

V usage is TRBV19 and J usage is TRBJ2-7, with D tentatively TRBD1 (6 bases). The CDR3 sequence is 14 residues long. Trimming cost V 4 bases and J 4 bases, with 14 bases left between them. Germline loops: CDR1 LNHDA, CDR2 SQIVND (reference sequence). The chain's CDR3 is CASSRSRGSYEQYF. The CDR3, as DNA: TGTGCCAGTAGTAGGAGCAGGGGTAGTTACGAGCAGTACTTC.

The chain couples TRBV4-1 to TRBJ1-6; D gene unclear. Germline values: CDR1 MGHRA, CDR2 YSYEKL. With 2 bases removed from V and 5 bases from J, the gap between germline ends came to 10 bases. The CDR3 covers 15 residues. The CDR3 DNA follows: TGCGCCAGCAGCCAATCCCCGGCGGATAATTCACCCCTCCACTTT. This codes for CASSQSPADNSPLHF.

This sequence joins TRBV7-8 and TRBJ1-1; D possibly corresponds to TRBD1 (5 bases). Germline loops: CDR1 SGHVS, CDR2 FQNEAQ. The V gene lost 4 bases and the J gene lost 6 bases, with 9 bases spanning the gap. This CDR3 is built from 12 residues. Here the CDR3 DNA reads TGTGCCAGCAGCTCTCAGGGTGCTGAAGCTTTCTTT. Its translation is CASSSQGAEAFF.

The CDR3 DNA reads as TGTGCCAGCAGCACCATAGCGGGAGGCAGCTCCTACAATGAGCAGTTCTTC. As protein: CASSTIAGGSSYNEQFF. The chain uses TRBV13 and TRBJ2-1; 10 nucleotides match TRBD2. Germline assignment: CDR1 PRHDT and CDR2 FYEKMQ (reference sequence). The CDR3 is 17 amino acids. Trimming cost V 5 bases and J 0 bases; bases outside gene matches: 7.

This chain uses TRBV4-3 with TRBJ2-2; possible D gene TRBD1, 6 bases. The ends were cut back, 3 bases at V and 5 bases at J, with 10 bases in the middle. Germline V gene data show CDR1 as LGHNA and CDR2 as YSLEER. This CDR3 is 14 amino acids long. CDR3 sequence (DNA): TGCGCCAGCAGCCATAACAGGGCTACCGGGGAGCTGTTTTTT. Translated: CASSHNRATGELFF.

The chain recombines TRBV30 with TRBJ2-3, with a tentative D call TRBD2 (6 bases). There are 13 residues in the CDR3. V gave up 2 bases and J gave up 6 bases, with 12 bases separating them. The germline V gene encodes CDR1 GTSNPN and CDR2 SVGIG (reference sequence). The CDR3 sequence: CAWSSGLPDTQYF. The CDR3 region has the DNA TGTGCCTGGAGTTCGGGACTCCCCGATACGCAGTATTTT.

This chain connects TRBV7-9 to TRBJ2-5; perhaps TRBD1 as D (6 bases). V lost 5 bases to trimming and J lost 3 bases, with 22 bases between them. The CDR3 contains 17 residues. Germline V lookup: CDR1 SEHNR, CDR2 FQNEAQ (reference sequence). The CDR3 DNA reads as TGTGCCAGCAGCCCCGCCAGGGGACCCTCGAAAGAAGAGACCCAGTACTTC. This gives the protein CASSPARGPSKEETQYF.

CDR3 in amino acids: CASSPRTGQVTQYF. DNA of the CDR3: TGTGCCAGCAGCCCTCGGACAGGTCAGGTTACGCAGTATTTT. The chain links TRBV6-5 to TRBJ2-3; 7 nucleotides match TRBD1. J gave up 8 bases and V 6 bases, and 11 bases lay outside the gene matches. This CDR3 comprises 14 residues. Germline V gene data show CDR1 as MNHEY and CDR2 as SVGAGI.

The chain uses TRBV6-5 and TRBJ2-7; 9 bases map to TRBD1. The CDR3 runs 15 residues. CDR1 is MNHEY, CDR2 SVGAGI, per germline. Trimming took 0 bases from V and 2 from J; bases not matched to a gene: 2. CDR3 bases: TGTGCCAGCAGTTACTCGGACAGGGGAACCTACGAGCAGTACTTC. Translated, it gives CASSYSDRGTYEQYF.

The chain has TRBV29-1 and TRBJ2-2; the match to TRBD2 covers 12 bases. The germline gives CDR1 SQVTM, CDR2 ANQGSEA. This CDR3 contains 16 residues. The V segment lost 7 bases and the J segment 5 bases; nucleotides outside the gene matches: 11. CDR3 nucleotides: TGCAGCGCCATGACTAGCGGGGGTCCAAAGACCGGGGAGCTGTTTTTT. This translates into CSAMTSGGPKTGELFF.